This T cell receptor (beta chain) is from a study of CD8 T cells in Susac syndrome. As for this clonotype: Its specificity is unknown.

Roughly 0.45 to 1 ug RNA was reverse transcribed with random hexamers. TCRdb re-derived calls from the immunoSEQ multiplex PCR reads in MiXCR, one entry per CDR3 protein. This table has 130,000 or so distinct CDR3 sequences, 94% appearing once. From germline, CDR1 is SNHLY and CDR2 FYNNEI. The germline V and J ends were trimmed by 4 bases and 12 bases, with 19 bases remaining between them. This CDR3 spans 14 amino acids. Findings of the study overall: The study conceded that relatively few individuals underwent its TCR sequencing and HLA analysis.

The specimen was CD4+ T cells from PBMCs. The clonotype originates from a human donor in good health. The chain combines TRBV2 with TRBJ2-1, with D perhaps TRBD2 (6 bases). The CDR3 nucleotides read TGTGCCAGCAGTGGGGTTTTGGGGGAGGTTACGCAGTTCTTC. Translation gives CASSGVLGEVTQFF. Using reference TRBV2 and TRBJ2-1 for the parts outside the CDR3, the full variable domain is EPEVTQTPSHQVTQMGQEVILRCVPISNHLYFYWYRQILGQKVEFLVSFYNNEISEKSEIFDDQFSVERPDGSNFTLKIRSTKLEDSAMYFCASSGVLGEVTQFFGPGTRLTVL.